The next 5 T cell receptor beta chains were all read from a single sample in a study of blood T cell repertoires in COVID-19. The method was immunoSEQ multiplex PCR; TCRdb's version includes in-frame clones alone and lacks a portion of them. This sample has about 240,000 clones, with around 83% found just once. The sample taken for sequencing was peripheral blood. Receptors originate from a woman in her sixties or seventies with active or convalescent COVID-19.

This clone was detected once. The chain recombines TRBV13 with TRBJ1-2, with 9 bases lining up with TRBD1. Germline CDR1 and CDR2: PRHDT and FYEKMQ (reference sequence). This CDR3 is 15 amino acids long. V shed 5 bases and J 6 bases; nucleotides not matched to a gene: 10. The CDR3 spells CASSHGQGSKDGYTF. The DNA for the CDR3 is TGTGCCAGCAGCCACGGACAGGGGAGTAAGGATGGCTACACCTTC. The entire variable domain, with the rest obtained from reference TRBV13 and TRBJ1-2, is as follows: AAGVIQSPRHLIKEKRETATLKCYPIPRHDTVYWYQQGPGQDPQFLISFYEKMQSDKGSIPDRFSAQQFSDYHSELNMSSLELGDSALYFCASSHGQGSKDGYTFGSGTRLTVV.

This chain joins TRBV18 and TRBJ2-7; 8 bases match TRBD2. The germline gives CDR1 KGHSH, CDR2 LQKENI. The CDR3 covers 14 residues. With V trimmed by 5 bases and J by 6 bases, 9 bases remained unmatched. The CDR3 spells CASSNPGLVFEQYF. The CDR3 DNA sequence: TGTGCCAGCTCAAACCCGGGACTAGTATTCGAGCAGTACTTC.

The rearrangement links TRBV5-1 to TRBJ1-1; 7 bases match TRBD1. The length of the CDR3 is 14 residues. Germline V lookup: CDR1 SGHRS, CDR2 YFSETQ. After removal of 0 bases from V and 6 bases from J, the junction contained 5 bases not matched to a gene. The CDR3 coding sequence is TGCGCCAGCAGCTTGGCACAGGGGAAAGCTGAAGCTTTCTTT. Translated: CASSLAQGKAEAFF.

The gene calls are TRBV27 and TRBJ1-4; D is possibly TRBD1 (6 bases). V dropped 8 bases and J dropped 7 bases, with 20 bases sitting between them. From germline, CDR1 is MNHEY and CDR2 SMNVEV (reference sequence). This CDR3 contains 15 residues. The DNA for the CDR3 is TGTGCCAGCGGACGGTCCGGGGGGCGCAGTGAAAAACTGTTTTTT. Its protein product is CASGRSGGRSEKLFF.

The V call is TRBV10-3, the J call TRBJ2-3; TRBD2 agrees at 7 bases. The germline V gene has CDR1 ENHRY and CDR2 SYGVKD. CDR3 length: 14 amino acids. The V segment lost 0 bases and the J segment 6 bases; nucleotides outside the gene matches: 3. This chain's CDR3 is CAISESGRGDTQYF. The CDR3 region has the DNA TGTGCCATCAGTGAGTCAGGGAGGGGTGATACGCAGTATTTT.